The present TCR beta chain was sequenced within a study of siplizumab effects on memory and regulatory T cells. The CDR3 loop spans 14 amino acids. The ends lost 9 bases at V and 4 bases at J; junction bases unmatched: 5. Germline CDR1 reads MNHNS; CDR2 reads SASEGT. In the case of this clone: Its antigen remains unidentified.

Findings of the study overall: Unstimulated naive T cells seemed to show more diversity than memory cells did, and they also seemed to be among the major contributors to the alloresponse.

Around 9.2 x 10^4 TCR templates underwent assay in every sample. The data were produced by immunoSEQ multiplex PCR, yet TCRdb's version contains in-frame clones alone and is incomplete. The repertoire holds approximately 110,000 clones, with 92% as singletons. Material for sequencing was Tregs sorted from blood. The chain combines TRBV6-1 with TRBJ1-6, with 8 bases identical to TRBD1. The source is a human donor in good health. CDR3 protein: CASSGQGYNSPLHF. In nucleotides, the CDR3 is TGTGCCAGTTCTGGACAGGGATATAATTCACCCCTCCACTTT.